The 11 T cell receptor beta chains in this list originate from one sample, sequenced in a study of beta chain features in type 1 diabetes. Expressed TCRB transcripts were sequenced because the entire RNA isolate underwent reverse transcription. Here immunoSEQ multiplex PCR was the method, and the copy in TCRdb shows in-frame clones only, minus some. The sample lists under 400,000 clones; over 9.5% were seen once. The sequencing input was naive CD4+ T cells from blood. The origin of the receptors is a man aged 18 to 29 in good health.

The chain recombines TRBV7-2 with TRBJ2-3; TRBD2 aligns across 12 bases. Germline CDR1 and CDR2: SGHTA and FQGNSA. V trimming: 2 bases; J trimming: 4 bases; junction bases outside the gene matches: 7. This CDR3 comprises 17 residues. The CDR3 bases are TGTGCCAGCAGCTTACACTCTAGCGGGGGGGCCCCAGATACGCAGTATTTT. Amino acid sequence: CASSLHSSGGAPDTQYF.

In this sample, this clone turned up a few times. The chain is built from TRBV11-2 and TRBJ2-2; possibly TRBD2 for D (7 bases). Trimming removed 1 base at V and 4 bases at J, with 19 bases between. CDR1 is SGHAT and CDR2 is FQNNGV in the germline V gene. The CDR3 runs to 18 residues. CDR3 in DNA: TGTGCCAGCAGCTTAGGTCCTGCGCGGGGGCAGGGCACCGGGGAGCTGTTTTTT. The encoded protein is CASSLGPARGQGTGELFF.

CDR3 residues: CASSGRQGLHNYGYTF. CDR3 coding DNA: TGTGCCAGCAGTGGCAGACAGGGGCTACACAACTATGGCTACACCTTC. The chain couples TRBV6-4 to TRBJ1-2; 8 bases agree with TRBD1. The CDR3 consists of 16 residues. Germline V CDR1 and CDR2: MRHNA, SNTAGT. V dropped 4 bases and J dropped 2; count of bases not matched to a gene: 9.

V is TRBV19 and J is TRBJ1-5; possible D gene TRBD1, 6 bases. The CDR3 extends over 17 amino acids. The germline V gene encodes CDR1 LNHDA and CDR2 SQIVND (reference sequence). V was shortened by 3 bases and J by 0 bases, with 15 bases between the two germline ends. As DNA, the CDR3 is TGTGCCAGTAGTATGGTTGGACAGCCTTATAGCAATCAGCCCCAGCATTTT. Translating it yields CASSMVGQPYSNQPQHF.

V and J are TRBV18 and TRBJ1-2; D remains ambiguous. This CDR3 contains 15 residues. With 6 bases removed from V and 1 base from J, the gap between germline ends came to 15 bases. Per germline, CDR1 KGHSH and CDR2 LQKENI. Written as DNA, the CDR3 is TGTGCCAGCTCCCAATTAGGACGGGATAACTATGGCTACACCTTC. Its protein product is CASSQLGRDNYGYTF.

The chain employs TRBV7-3 and TRBJ2-5; 7 bases agree with TRBD2. CDR3 length: 16 residues. With V trimmed by 5 bases and J by 4 bases, 13 bases remained unmatched. CDR1 and CDR2 from the germline V gene are SGHTA and FQGTGA. The CDR3 DNA is TGTGCCAGCAGCCTGGGGGGAGCGGGGTTGAGAGAGACCCAGTACTTC. This codes for CASSLGGAGLRETQYF.

This clone was observed a handful of times. The chain links TRBV2 to TRBJ2-5; D ambiguous. The V end lost 4 bases, the J end lost 5 bases, and 8 bases lay between the germline ends. This CDR3 comprises 12 residues. Germline-derived CDR1 and CDR2 are SNHLY and FYNNEI. For the CDR3, the DNA is TGTGCCAGCAGTGCGGTTCGGGAGACCCAGTACTTC. Protein product: CASSAVRETQYF. The whole variable domain, filled in from reference TRBV2 and TRBJ2-5, reads EPEVTQTPSHQVTQMGQEVILRCVPISNHLYFYWYRQILGQKVEFLVSFYNNEISEKSEIFDDQFSVERPDGSNFTLKIRSTKLEDSAMYFCASSAVRETQYFGPGTRLLVL.

In its sample, this clone was seen a few times. Distinct nucleotide sequences in the sample also encode this CDR3. J is TRBJ2-3 and V is TRBV7-2, with 8 bases that match TRBD2. Germline CDR1 and CDR2: SGHTA and FQGNSA. The trim removed 2 bases at V and 2 bases at J, leaving 3 bases unmatched. The CDR3 spans 15 residues. CDR3 nucleotides: TGTGCCAGCAGCTTAAGCGGGGGATACACAGATACGCAGTATTTT. The encoded protein is CASSLSGGYTDTQYF.

The rearrangement links TRBV11-2 to TRBJ2-7, with TRBD1 matching over 8 bases. Germline V gene data show CDR1 as SGHAT and CDR2 as FQNNGV. Unmatched junction bases numbered 4, after V lost 1 base and J lost 8 bases. CDR3 size: 13 residues. The CDR3 region has the DNA TGTGCCAGCAGCTTAGCCGGGACAGGACAGCAGTACTTC. Protein product: CASSLAGTGQQYF.

In this sample, this clone turned up a few times. The rearrangement joins TRBV27 to TRBJ2-2; the match to TRBD2 covers 7 bases. CDR1 is MNHEY, CDR2 SMNVEV, per germline (reference sequence). J lost 4 bases, V lost 6 bases, and 5 bases had no gene match. The CDR3 runs to 14 residues. The CDR3 DNA follows: TGTGCCAGCAGCCCGACTAGCAGCACCGGGGAGCTGTTTTTT. This sequence encodes CASSPTSSTGELFF.

This clone was observed a few times. J is TRBJ1-5 and V is TRBV2; D is ambiguous. Germline V gene lookup returns CDR1 SNHLY and CDR2 FYNNEI. Trimming shortened V by 4 bases and J by 0 bases, and 19 bases separated the two germline ends. The CDR3 totals 18 residues. CDR3 DNA: TGTGCCAGCAGTGCCAACGTACAGCCCTCTCTTAGCAATCAGCCCCAGCATTTT. This codes for CASSANVQPSLSNQPQHF.